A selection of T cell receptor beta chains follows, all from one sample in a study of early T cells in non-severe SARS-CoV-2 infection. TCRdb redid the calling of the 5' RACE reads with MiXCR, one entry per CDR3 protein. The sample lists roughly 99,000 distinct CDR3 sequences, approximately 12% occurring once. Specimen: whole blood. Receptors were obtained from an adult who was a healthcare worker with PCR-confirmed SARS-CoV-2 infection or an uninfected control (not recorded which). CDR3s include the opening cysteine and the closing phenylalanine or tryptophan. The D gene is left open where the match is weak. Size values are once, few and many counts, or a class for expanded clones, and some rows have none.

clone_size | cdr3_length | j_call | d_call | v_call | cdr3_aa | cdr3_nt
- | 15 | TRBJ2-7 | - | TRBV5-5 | CASSRGPKSSYEQYF | TGTGCCAGCAGCCGCGGTCCCAAAAGCTCCTACGAGCAGTACTTC
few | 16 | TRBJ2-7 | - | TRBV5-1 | CASSSVNRAPFYEQYF | TGCGCCAGCAGCTCAGTAAACAGGGCCCCTTTCTACGAGCAGTACTTC
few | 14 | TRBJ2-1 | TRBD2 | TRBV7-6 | CASSLATSDNEQFF | TGTGCCAGCAGCTTAGCCACTAGCGACAATGAGCAGTTCTTC
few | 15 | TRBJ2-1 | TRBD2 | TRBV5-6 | CASLLAGASYNEQFF | TGTGCCAGCTTGCTCGCGGGAGCCTCCTACAATGAGCAGTTCTTC
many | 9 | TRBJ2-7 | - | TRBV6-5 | CAAGYEQYF | TGTGCCGCGGGCTACGAGCAGTACTTC
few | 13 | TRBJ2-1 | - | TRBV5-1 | CASSFGSGPEQFF | TGCGCCAGCAGCTTTGGTAGCGGTCCCGAGCAGTTCTTC
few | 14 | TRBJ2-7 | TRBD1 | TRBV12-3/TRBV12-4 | CASSPGQGVDEQYF | TGTGCCAGCAGTCCGGGACAGGGAGTGGACGAGCAGTACTTC
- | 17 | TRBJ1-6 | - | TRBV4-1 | CASSQEFRGLIIAPLHF | TGCGCCAGCAGCCAAGAGTTTCGGGGGCTTATTATTGCACCCCTCCACTTT
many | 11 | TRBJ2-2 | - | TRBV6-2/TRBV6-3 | CASSQAGELFF | TGTGCCAGTTCCCAGGCCGGGGAGCTGTTTTTT
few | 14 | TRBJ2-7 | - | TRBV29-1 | CSVVFPGEPYEQYF | TGCAGCGTTGTTTTCCCAGGAGAGCCCTACGAGCAGTACTTC
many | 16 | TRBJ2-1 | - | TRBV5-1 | CASILGAGASHNEQFF | TGCGCCAGCATCCTCGGTGCCGGGGCGTCCCACAATGAGCAGTTCTTC
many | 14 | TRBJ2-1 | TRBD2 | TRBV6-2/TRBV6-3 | CASKGLKGLGEQFF | TGTGCCAGCAAGGGCCTGAAGGGACTAGGTGAGCAGTTCTTC
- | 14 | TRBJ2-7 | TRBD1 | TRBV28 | CASSPYWDRYEQYF | TGTGCCAGCAGTCCCTACTGGGACAGGTACGAGCAGTACTTC
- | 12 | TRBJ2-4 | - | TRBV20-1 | CSAIFVQNIQYF | TGCAGTGCTATCTTCGTACAAAACATTCAGTACTTC
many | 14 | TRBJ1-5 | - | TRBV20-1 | CSARDSTENQPQHF | TGCAGTGCTAGAGATTCTACAGAGAATCAGCCCCAGCATTTT
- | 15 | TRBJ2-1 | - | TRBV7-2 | CASRQPGSTYNEQFF | TGTGCCAGCAGGCAACCGGGAAGTACTTACAATGAGCAGTTCTTC
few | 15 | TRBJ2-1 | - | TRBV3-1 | CASSQEPAVYNEQFF | TGTGCCAGCAGCCAAGAACCAGCGGTCTACAATGAGCAGTTCTTC
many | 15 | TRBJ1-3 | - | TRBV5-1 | CASSLDGSSGNTIYF | TGTGCCAGCAGCTTAGATGGGAGCTCTGGAAACACCATATATTTT
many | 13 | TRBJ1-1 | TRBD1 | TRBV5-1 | CASSTMTGETAFF | TGCGCCAGCAGCACAATGACAGGGGAGACGGCTTTCTTT
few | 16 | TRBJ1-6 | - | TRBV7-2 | CASSLDRGVIYSPLHF | TGTGCCAGCAGCTTAGATCGGGGGGTGATTTATTCACCCCTCCACTTT
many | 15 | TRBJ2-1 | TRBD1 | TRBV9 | CASSGDRGAYNEQFF | TGTGCCAGCAGCGGCGACAGGGGGGCTTACAATGAGCAGTTCTTC
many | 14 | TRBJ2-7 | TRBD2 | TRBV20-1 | CSAKISGRHYEQYF | TGCAGTGCTAAAATTAGCGGGAGGCACTACGAGCAGTACTTC
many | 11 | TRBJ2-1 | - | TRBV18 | CASSYSNEQFF | TGTGCCAGCTCTTACAGCAATGAGCAGTTCTTC
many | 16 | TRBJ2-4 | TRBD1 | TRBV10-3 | CAISERAGGMKDIQYF | TGTGCCATCAGTGAGCGGGCAGGGGGCATGAAGGACATTCAGTACTTC